A single sample is the source of the 10 T cell receptor beta chains below, sequenced in a study of blood T cell repertoires in COVID-19. The assay was immunoSEQ multiplex PCR, and TCRdb's table has in-frame clones only and misses some. The sample has just over 150,000 clones, approximately 81% seen once. Material: peripheral blood. The receptors were sampled from a human donor with acute or convalescent COVID-19. The donor label of this sample is uncertain.

The gene calls are TRBV7-9 and TRBJ2-7, with TRBD2 as a possible D gene (6 bases). V shed 5 bases and J shed 2 bases, with 13 bases lying between them. The germline V gene has CDR1 SEHNR and CDR2 FQNEAQ (reference sequence). This CDR3 has 14 residues. Here the CDR3 DNA reads TGTGCCAGCAGCCCTCTGACTAGTCCCTACGAGCAGTACTTC. Amino acid sequence: CASSPLTSPYEQYF.

This rearrangement joins TRBV28 to TRBJ2-7, with 9 bases fitting TRBD1. Germline trimming cut 7 bases from V and 1 base from J; bases unmatched to any gene: 8. Germline CDR1 MDHEN, CDR2 SYDVKM. The CDR3 runs to 15 residues. The CDR3 spells CASILSGTGSYEQYF. CDR3 coding DNA: TGTGCCAGCATCCTATCCGGGACAGGGTCCTACGAGCAGTACTTC.

The rearrangement links TRBV6-5 to TRBJ1-5; 12 positions match TRBD1. The CDR3 spans 15 residues. CDR1 is MNHEY and CDR2 is SVGAGI in the germline V gene. Trimming removed 6 bases from V and 6 bases from J; junction bases left unmatched: 6. CDR3 in amino acids: CASRTGTGGGQPQHF. The CDR3, as DNA: TGTGCCAGCAGGACCGGGACAGGGGGCGGTCAGCCCCAGCATTTT.

V gene TRBV27 combines with J gene TRBJ1-4; tentative D call: TRBD1 (6 bases). Germline lookup yields CDR1 MNHEY and CDR2 SMNVEV (reference sequence). The V gene lost 2 bases and the J gene lost 8 bases, with 12 bases spanning the gap. The CDR3 totals 14 residues. The DNA of the CDR3 is TGTGCCAGCAGTTTAGGGGGGGCGAGAGAAAAACTGTTTTTT. Its protein is CASSLGGAREKLFF.

V is TRBV6-5 and J is TRBJ1-2; TRBD1 agrees at 10 bases. This CDR3 is built from 15 residues. The germline V gene has CDR1 MNHEY and CDR2 SVGAGI. V trimming: 5 bases; J trimming: 0 bases; junction bases outside the gene matches: 3. This chain's CDR3 is CASSRGTGANYGYTF. DNA for the CDR3: TGTGCCAGCAGTCGAGGGACAGGGGCTAACTATGGCTACACCTTC.

The CDR3 DNA reads TGTGCCAGCAGTTCCCTGGAGACAGGGAAGGCTGAAGCTTTCTTT. As protein: CASSSLETGKAEAFF. The gene calls are TRBV27 and TRBJ1-1; 7 nucleotides match TRBD1. This CDR3 is 15 amino acids long. CDR1 is MNHEY, CDR2 SMNVEV, per germline (reference sequence). With V trimmed by 4 bases and J by 6 bases, 11 bases remained unmatched.

The chain employs TRBV3-1 (or the pseudogene TRBV3-2) and TRBJ1-2; D unclear. Germline V gene lookup returns CDR1 LGHDT and CDR2 YNNKEL (reference sequence). V was clipped by 0 bases and J by 3 bases, with 17 bases between them. CDR3 length: 17 amino acids. This CDR3 is CASSQERQRRQDYGYTF. The CDR3 nucleotides read TGTGCCAGCAGCCAAGAAAGGCAGAGACGCCAGGACTATGGCTACACCTTC.

This chain connects TRBV7-9 to TRBJ1-5, with 12 bases matching TRBD1. CDR1 is SEHNR and CDR2 is FQNEAQ in the germline V gene (reference sequence). V trimming: 4 bases; J trimming: 2 bases; junction bases outside the gene matches: 3. This CDR3 is 16 amino acids long. The CDR3 region is CASSSGQGAGNQPQHF. CDR3 DNA: TGTGCCAGCAGCTCGGGACAGGGGGCTGGCAATCAGCCCCAGCATTTT.

CDR3 DNA sequence: TGTGCCAGCAGCTCTACGAGGACAGGCTCTGCGTTGGGGGCCAACGTCCTGACTTTC. Its translation is CASSSTRTGSALGANVLTF. The genes are TRBV7-9 and TRBJ2-6; 7 bases line up with TRBD1. J gave up 4 bases and V 4 bases, and 16 bases lay outside the gene matches. Germline CDR1 reads SEHNR; CDR2 reads FQNEAQ (reference sequence). The CDR3 spans 19 residues.

The count of this clone is one. The genes are TRBV6-4 and TRBJ2-3; 7 bases line up with TRBD2. Trimming cost V 10 bases and J 1 base; bases outside gene matches: 5. Looked up from germline, CDR1 is MRHNA and CDR2 is SNTAGT. The CDR3 contains 13 residues. The CDR3 region is CATRDYGTDTQYF. CDR3 bases: TGTGCCACCCGGGACTATGGCACAGATACGCAGTATTTT.